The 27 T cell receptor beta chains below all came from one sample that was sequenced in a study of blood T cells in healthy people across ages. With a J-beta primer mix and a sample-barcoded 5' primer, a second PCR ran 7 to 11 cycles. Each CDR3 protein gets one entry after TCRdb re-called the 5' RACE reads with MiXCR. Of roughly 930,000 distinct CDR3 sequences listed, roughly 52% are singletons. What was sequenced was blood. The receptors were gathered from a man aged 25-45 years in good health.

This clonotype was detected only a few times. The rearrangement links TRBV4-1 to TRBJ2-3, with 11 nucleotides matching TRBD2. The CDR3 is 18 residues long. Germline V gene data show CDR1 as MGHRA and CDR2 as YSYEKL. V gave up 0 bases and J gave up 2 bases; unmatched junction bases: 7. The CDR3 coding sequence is TGCGCCAGCAGCCAAGATCGGGCTAGCGGGGGGTTCACAGATACGCAGTATTTT. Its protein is CASSQDRASGGFTDTQYF.

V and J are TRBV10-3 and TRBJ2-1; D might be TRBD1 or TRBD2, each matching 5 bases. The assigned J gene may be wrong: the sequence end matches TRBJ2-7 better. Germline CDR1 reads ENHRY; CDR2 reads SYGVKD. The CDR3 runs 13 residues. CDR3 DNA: TGTGCCATCCTGGGGGAACCCGGAGGCGAGCAGTACTTC. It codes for CAILGEPGGEQYF.

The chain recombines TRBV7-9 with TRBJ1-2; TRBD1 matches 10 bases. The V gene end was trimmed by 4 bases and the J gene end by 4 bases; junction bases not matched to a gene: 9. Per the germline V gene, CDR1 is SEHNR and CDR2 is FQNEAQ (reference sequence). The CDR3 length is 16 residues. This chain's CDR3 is CASSSRGDRGSYGYTF. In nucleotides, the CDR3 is TGTGCCAGCAGCTCGCGGGGGGACAGGGGTTCCTATGGCTACACCTTC. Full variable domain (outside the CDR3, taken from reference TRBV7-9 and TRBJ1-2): DTGVSQNPRHKITKRGQNVTFRCDPISEHNRLYWYRQTLGQGPEFLTYFQNEAQLEKSRLLSDRFSAERPKGSFSTLEIQRTEQGDSAMYLCASSSRGDRGSYGYTFGSGTRLTVV.

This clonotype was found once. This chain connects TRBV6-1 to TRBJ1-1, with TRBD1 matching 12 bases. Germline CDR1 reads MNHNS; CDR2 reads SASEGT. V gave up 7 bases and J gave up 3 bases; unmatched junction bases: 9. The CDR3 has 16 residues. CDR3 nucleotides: TGTGCCAGCACCCAGGGACAGGGGGCCTTTGACACTGAAGCTTTCTTT. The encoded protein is CASTQGQGAFDTEAFF.

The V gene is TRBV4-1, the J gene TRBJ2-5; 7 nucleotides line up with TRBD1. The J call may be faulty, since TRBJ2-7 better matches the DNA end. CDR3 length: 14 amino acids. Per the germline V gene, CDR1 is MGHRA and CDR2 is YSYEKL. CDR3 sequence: CASSSRQGYYEQYF. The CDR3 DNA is TGCGCCAGCAGCTCCAGACAGGGTTATTACGAGCAGTACTTC.

The CDR3 is CASSQDRQFYGYTF. The CDR3 bases are TGCGCCAGCAGCCAAGATAGACAGTTTTATGGCTACACCTTC. The V call is TRBV4-1, the J call TRBJ1-2; D might be TRBD1 (5 bases). Trimming cost V 0 bases and J 5 bases, with 10 bases left between them. Germline CDR1 MGHRA, CDR2 YSYEKL. This CDR3 contains 14 residues.

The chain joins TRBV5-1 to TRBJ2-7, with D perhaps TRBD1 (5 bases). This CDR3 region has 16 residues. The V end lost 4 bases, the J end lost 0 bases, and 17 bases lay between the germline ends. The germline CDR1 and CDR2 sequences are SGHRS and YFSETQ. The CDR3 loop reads CASSRYTGDSSYEQYF. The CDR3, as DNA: TGCGCCAGCAGCCGATATACAGGTGATAGCTCCTACGAGCAGTACTTC.

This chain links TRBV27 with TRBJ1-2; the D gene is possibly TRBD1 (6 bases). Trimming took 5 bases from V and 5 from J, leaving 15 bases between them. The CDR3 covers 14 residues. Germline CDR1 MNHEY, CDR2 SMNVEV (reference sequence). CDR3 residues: CASSGSTGGYGYTF. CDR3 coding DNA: TGTGCCAGCAGTGGATCGACAGGTGGTTATGGCTACACCTTC.

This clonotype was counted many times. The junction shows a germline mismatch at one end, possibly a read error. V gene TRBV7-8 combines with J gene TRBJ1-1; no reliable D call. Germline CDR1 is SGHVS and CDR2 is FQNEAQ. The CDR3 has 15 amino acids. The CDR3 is CASSLGSKGNPEAFF. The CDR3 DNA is TGTGCCAGCAGCTTAGGTAGTAAAGGGAACCCTGAAGCTTTCTTT.

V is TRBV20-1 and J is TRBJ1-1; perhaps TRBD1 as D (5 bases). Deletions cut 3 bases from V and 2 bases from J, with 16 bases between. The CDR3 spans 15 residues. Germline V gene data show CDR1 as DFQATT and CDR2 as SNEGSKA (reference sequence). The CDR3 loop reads CSARVLGTPNTEAFF. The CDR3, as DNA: TGCAGTGCTAGGGTCCTCGGGACTCCTAACACTGAAGCTTTCTTT.

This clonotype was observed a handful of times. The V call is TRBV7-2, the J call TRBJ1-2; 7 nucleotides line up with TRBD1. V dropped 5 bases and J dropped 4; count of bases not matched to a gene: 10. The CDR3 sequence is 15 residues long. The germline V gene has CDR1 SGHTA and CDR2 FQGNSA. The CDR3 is CASSPAGGSLYGYTF. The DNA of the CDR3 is TGTGCCAGCAGCCCCGCAGGGGGGTCTCTCTATGGCTACACCTTC.

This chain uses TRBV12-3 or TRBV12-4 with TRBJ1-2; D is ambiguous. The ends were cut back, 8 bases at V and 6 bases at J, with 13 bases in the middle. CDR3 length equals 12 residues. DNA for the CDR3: TGTGCCAGCGGTGGGGAGGCGGATGGCTACACCTTC. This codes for CASGGEADGYTF.

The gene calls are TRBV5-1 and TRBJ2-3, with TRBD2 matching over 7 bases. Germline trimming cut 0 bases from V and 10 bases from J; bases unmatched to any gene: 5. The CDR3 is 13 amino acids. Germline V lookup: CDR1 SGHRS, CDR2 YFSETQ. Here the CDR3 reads CASSLGSGGAQYF. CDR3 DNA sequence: TGCGCCAGCAGCTTGGGATCGGGGGGAGCGCAGTATTTT.

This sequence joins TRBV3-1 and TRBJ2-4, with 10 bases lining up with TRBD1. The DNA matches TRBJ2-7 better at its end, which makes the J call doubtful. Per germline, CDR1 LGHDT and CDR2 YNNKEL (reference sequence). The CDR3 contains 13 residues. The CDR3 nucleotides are TGTGCCAGCAGCTGGACAGGGGGTAACGAGCAGTACTTC. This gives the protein CASSWTGGNEQYF.

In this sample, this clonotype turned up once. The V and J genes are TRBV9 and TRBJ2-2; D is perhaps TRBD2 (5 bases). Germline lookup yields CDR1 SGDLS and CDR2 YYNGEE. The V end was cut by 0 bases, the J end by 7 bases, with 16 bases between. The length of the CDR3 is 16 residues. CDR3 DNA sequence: TGTGCCAGCAGCGTAGGTCCGGGGATCCGCGGCGGGGAGCTGTTTTTT. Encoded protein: CASSVGPGIRGGELFF.

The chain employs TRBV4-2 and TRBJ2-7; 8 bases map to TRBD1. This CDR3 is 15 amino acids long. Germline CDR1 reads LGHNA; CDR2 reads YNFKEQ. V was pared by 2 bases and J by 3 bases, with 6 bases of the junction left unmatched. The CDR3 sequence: CASSQPGQAFYEQYF. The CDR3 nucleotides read TGTGCCAGCAGCCAACCGGGACAGGCCTTCTACGAGCAGTACTTC.

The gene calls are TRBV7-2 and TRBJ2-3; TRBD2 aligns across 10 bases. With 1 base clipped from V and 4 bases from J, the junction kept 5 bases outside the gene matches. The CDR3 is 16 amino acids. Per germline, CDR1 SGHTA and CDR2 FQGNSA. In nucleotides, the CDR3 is TGTGCCAGCAGCTTAGAGGTTAGCGGGGGGTCAGATACGCAGTATTTT. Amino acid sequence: CASSLEVSGGSDTQYF. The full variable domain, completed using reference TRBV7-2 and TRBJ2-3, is GAGVSQSPSNKVTEKGKDVELRCDPISGHTALYWYRQSLGQGLEFLIYFQGNSAPDKSGLPSDRFSAERTGGSVSTLTIQRTQQEDSAVYLCASSLEVSGGSDTQYFGPGTRLTVL.

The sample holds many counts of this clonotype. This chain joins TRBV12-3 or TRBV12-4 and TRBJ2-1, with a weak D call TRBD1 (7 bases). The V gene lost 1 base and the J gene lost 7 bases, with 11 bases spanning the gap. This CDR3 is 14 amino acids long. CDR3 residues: CASSLDRGLNEQFF. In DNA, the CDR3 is TGTGCCAGCAGTTTAGACAGGGGACTGAATGAGCAGTTCTTC.

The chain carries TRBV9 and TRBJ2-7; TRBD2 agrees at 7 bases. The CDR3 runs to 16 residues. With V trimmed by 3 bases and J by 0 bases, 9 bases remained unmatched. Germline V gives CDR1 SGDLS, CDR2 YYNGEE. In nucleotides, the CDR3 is TGTGCCAGCAGCGCAGGTACTAGCGTCGGCTCCTACGAGCAGTACTTC. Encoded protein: CASSAGTSVGSYEQYF.

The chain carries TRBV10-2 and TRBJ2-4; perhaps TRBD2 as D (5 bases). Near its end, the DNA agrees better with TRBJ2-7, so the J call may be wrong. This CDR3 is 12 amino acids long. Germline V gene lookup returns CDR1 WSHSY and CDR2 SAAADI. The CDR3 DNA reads TGCGCCAGCCGACCGGACTTCACCGAGCAGTACTTC. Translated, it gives CASRPDFTEQYF.

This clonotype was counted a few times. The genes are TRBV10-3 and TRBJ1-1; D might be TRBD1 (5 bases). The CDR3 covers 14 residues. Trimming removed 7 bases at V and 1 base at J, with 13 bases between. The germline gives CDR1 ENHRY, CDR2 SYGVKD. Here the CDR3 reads CAINRDGGNTEAFF. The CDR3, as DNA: TGTGCCATCAACCGGGACGGAGGGAACACTGAAGCTTTCTTT.

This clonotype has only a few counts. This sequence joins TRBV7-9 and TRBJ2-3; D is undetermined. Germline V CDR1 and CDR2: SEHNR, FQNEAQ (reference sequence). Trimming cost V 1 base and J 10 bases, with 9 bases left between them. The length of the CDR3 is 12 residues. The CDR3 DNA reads TGTGCCAGCAGCTTAGTCTCCTCAGCGCAGTATTTT. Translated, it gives CASSLVSSAQYF.

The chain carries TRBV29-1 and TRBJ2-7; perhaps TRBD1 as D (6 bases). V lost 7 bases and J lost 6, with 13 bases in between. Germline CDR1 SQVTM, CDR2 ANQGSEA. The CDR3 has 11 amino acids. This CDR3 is CSGNQGSEQYF. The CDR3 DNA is TGCAGCGGCAATCAGGGGAGCGAGCAGTACTTC.

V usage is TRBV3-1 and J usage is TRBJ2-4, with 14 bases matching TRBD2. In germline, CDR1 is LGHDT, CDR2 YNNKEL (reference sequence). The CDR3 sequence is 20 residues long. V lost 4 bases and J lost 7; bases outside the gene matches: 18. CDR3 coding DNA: TGTGCCAGCAGCCCCGCGATGGCCGGGACTAGCGGGGGACCTCGGAACATTCAGTACTTC. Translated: CASSPAMAGTSGGPRNIQYF. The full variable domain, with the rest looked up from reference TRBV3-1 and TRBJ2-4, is DTAVSQTPKYLVTQMGNDKSIKCEQNLGHDTMYWYKQDSKKFLKIMFSYNNKELIINETVPNRFSPKSPDKAHLNLHINSLELGDSAVYFCASSPAMAGTSGGPRNIQYFGAGTRLSVL.

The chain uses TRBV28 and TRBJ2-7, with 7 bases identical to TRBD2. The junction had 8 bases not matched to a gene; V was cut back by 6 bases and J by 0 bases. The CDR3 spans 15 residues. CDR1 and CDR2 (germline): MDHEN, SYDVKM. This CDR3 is CASRSIAGASYEQYF. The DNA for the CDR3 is TGTGCCAGCAGGTCGATAGCGGGCGCCTCCTACGAGCAGTACTTC.

The CDR3 coding sequence is TGTGCCAGCAGCTTGGGTCAACTAGCGGGGGGCAATGAGCAGTTCTTC. Protein: CASSLGQLAGGNEQFF. The rearrangement links TRBV5-5 to TRBJ2-1; TRBD2 agrees at 12 bases. Germline lookup yields CDR1 SGHKS and CDR2 YYEKEE (reference sequence). The CDR3 contains 16 residues. The junction had 4 bases not matched to a gene; V was cut back by 0 bases and J by 6 bases. The complete variable domain, with remaining parts taken from reference TRBV5-5 and TRBJ2-1, reads DAGVTQSPTHLIKTRGQQVTLRCSPISGHKSVSWYQQVLGQGPQFIFQYYEKEERGRGNFPDRFSARQFPNYSSELNVNALLLGDSALYLCASSLGQLAGGNEQFFGPGTRLTVL.

The CDR3, as DNA: TGTGCCAGCAAAGGCGGGGGGGGGCTTAGAGATACGCAGTATTTT. Translation: CASKGGGGLRDTQYF. J is TRBJ2-3 and V is TRBV28; TRBD2 agrees at 9 bases. The CDR3 extends over 15 amino acids. Germline lookup yields CDR1 MDHEN and CDR2 SYDVKM. The J segment lost 5 bases and the V segment lost 7 bases, leaving 10 bases of the junction unmatched.